The sequence of this T cell receptor beta chain was determined in a study of blood T cells in healthy people across ages. General study points: TCR beta diversity, measured per million T cells, fell in a roughly linear way with age.

As for this clonotype: Its specificity is not known.

Donors gave 9 to 10 milliliters of peripheral blood apiece. Total RNA was isolated from each sample in quantities of at least 6 micrograms. A sample-barcoded 5' primer and a J-beta primer mix were used in a second PCR of about 6 to 12 cycles. One entry per CDR3 protein, called by TCRdb with MiXCR from the 5' RACE reads. The sample carries over 1,500,000 distinct CDR3 sequences, roughly two fifths recorded once. This clonotype was obtained from a human donor in good health. Source material: blood.

CDR3 DNA: TGTGCCAGCAACAGTTACCTATACGAGCAGTACTTC. It is translated as CASNSYLYEQYF. This chain connects TRBV2 to TRBJ2-7; D gene uncertain. Germline-derived CDR1 and CDR2 are SNHLY and FYNNEI. The CDR3 has 12 residues. V lost 7 bases, J lost 4 bases, and 11 bases lay in between.